This entry lists 17 T cell receptor beta chains sequenced from one sample in a study of identical twins. In TCRdb, the 5' RACE reads were re-called with MiXCR into one record per CDR3 protein. The data hold around 230,000 distinct CDR3 sequences, with approximately 9% observed a single time. Sequenced: memory (CD45RO+) T cells sorted from blood. Every receptor here comes from a young woman in good health.

The rearrangement uses TRBV12-3 or TRBV12-4 and TRBJ2-3; D remains unclear. V lost 5 bases and J 3 bases, leaving 9 bases between the germline ends. This CDR3 is 13 amino acids long. DNA of the CDR3: TGTGCCAGCAGTCGCACAGATACAGATACGCAGTATTTT. Its translation: CASSRTDTDTQYF.

This clonotype has a handful of counts. The chain couples TRBV5-1 to TRBJ1-1, with D possibly TRBD1 on 5 matching bases. V shed 4 bases and J shed 5 bases, with 15 bases lying between them. This CDR3 has 14 amino acids. Germline CDR1 reads SGHRS; CDR2 reads YFSETQ. CDR3 bases: TGCGCCAGCAGCACGCAGGGTGTGGGGACTGAAGCTTTCTTT. Encoded protein: CASSTQGVGTEAFF.

This clonotype was counted only a few times. The chain links TRBV29-1 to TRBJ2-7; D is tentatively TRBD1 or TRBD2 (5 bases each). V lost 6 bases and J lost 3, with 18 bases in between. The germline gives CDR1 SQVTM, CDR2 ANQGSEA. CDR3 size: 14 residues. The CDR3, as DNA: TGCAGCGTACAAGGGACGGCCTCGAACTACGAGCAGTACTTC. This gives the protein CSVQGTASNYEQYF.

The rearrangement uses TRBV20-1 and TRBJ1-4, with 8 bases that match TRBD1. Germline V gene sequence: CDR1 DFQATT, CDR2 SNEGSKA (reference sequence). With V trimmed by 4 bases and J by 0 bases, 4 bases remained unmatched. This CDR3 is built from 15 residues. CDR3 residues: CSATDRDATNEKLFF. In DNA, the CDR3 is TGCAGTGCTACGGACAGGGATGCAACTAATGAAAAACTGTTTTTT.

At least ten counts were recorded for this clonotype. This chain connects TRBV4-3 to TRBJ2-7; D possibly corresponds to TRBD2 (5 bases). This CDR3 is built from 17 residues. The germline V gene encodes CDR1 LGHNA and CDR2 YSLEER. V was pared by 0 bases and J by 4 bases, with 19 bases between. The CDR3 DNA follows: TGCGCCAGCAGCCAAGATCTTAGAAGCGGCTTGACGTACGAGCAGTACTTC. Encoded protein: CASSQDLRSGLTYEQYF.

This clonotype was counted a single time. The V gene is TRBV11-1, the J gene TRBJ2-3; 8 bases match TRBD2. V dropped 4 bases and J dropped 5; count of bases not matched to a gene: 5. The V gene's germline CDR1 is SGHAT and CDR2 FQDESV (reference sequence). The CDR3 consists of 14 residues. In nucleotides, the CDR3 is TGTGCCAGCAGCTCCCGACGGGGGGGAGATACGCAGTATTTT. Amino acid sequence: CASSSRRGGDTQYF.

This clonotype was seen at least ten times. V gene TRBV20-1 combines with J gene TRBJ2-7, with a possible D match to TRBD1 (5 bases). Germline V CDR1 and CDR2: DFQATT, SNEGSKA (reference sequence). The CDR3 has 13 residues. The V and J ends lost 5 bases and 5 bases respectively, with 16 bases between them. CDR3 amino acids: CSALDQGSNEQYF. For the CDR3, the DNA is TGCAGTGCTCTAGATCAGGGTAGCAACGAGCAGTACTTC.

This clonotype was seen only a few times. This sequence joins TRBV20-1 and TRBJ1-1; 10 positions agree with TRBD1. The CDR3 consists of 14 residues. Germline V lookup: CDR1 DFQATT, CDR2 SNEGSKA (reference sequence). V lost 6 bases, J lost 4 bases, and 8 bases stayed unmatched. CDR3 sequence reads: CSAFPGTGVTEAFF. The CDR3, as DNA: TGCAGTGCCTTCCCCGGGACAGGGGTCACTGAAGCTTTCTTT.

This clonotype was counted only a few times. The chain links TRBV4-2 to TRBJ1-2; D is possibly TRBD1 (5 bases). In germline, CDR1 is LGHNA, CDR2 YNFKEQ. The CDR3 spans 13 residues. Between the trimmed V and J ends, which lost 6 bases and 1 base, there was a span of 9 bases. Here the CDR3 reads CASRAGSNYGYTF. The CDR3 DNA reads TGTGCCAGCAGAGCAGGGAGTAACTATGGCTACACCTTC.

In this sample, this clonotype turned up a few times. The J gene is TRBJ1-5, the V gene TRBV7-2; D remains unclear. V dropped 2 bases and J dropped 10 bases, with 18 bases sitting between them. The CDR3 totals 15 residues. From germline, CDR1 is SGHTA and CDR2 FQGNSA. CDR3 in DNA: TGTGCCAGCAGCTTAAGTTCGAGGGAGGACGGACCCCAGCATTTT. It codes for CASSLSSREDGPQHF.

The chain uses TRBV5-1 and TRBJ1-1; perhaps TRBD1 as D (6 bases). CDR3 size: 16 residues. The V end was cut by 1 base, the J end by 1 base, with 14 bases between. From germline, CDR1 is SGHRS and CDR2 YFSETQ. The CDR3 bases are TGCGCCAGCAGCTTGATTCCGGGGGGCACGAACACTGAAGCTTTCTTT. It yields the protein CASSLIPGGTNTEAFF.

The V call is TRBV7-9, the J call TRBJ1-1; the D is unclear. The germline CDR1 and CDR2 sequences are SEHNR and FQNEAQ (reference sequence). V was pared by 6 bases and J by 1 base, with 12 bases between. This CDR3 comprises 14 residues. The DNA of the CDR3 is TGTGCCAGCAGTCGAGCCGGGGAGAACACTGAAGCTTTCTTT. This codes for CASSRAGENTEAFF.

The chain is built from TRBV3-1 and TRBJ1-1, with D perhaps matching TRBD1 (6 bases). Trimming left V 1 base short and J 11 bases short, with 20 bases between. CDR1 and CDR2 from the germline V gene are LGHDT and YNNKEL (reference sequence). CDR3 length equals 15 residues. CDR3 coding DNA: TGTGCCAGCAGCCAAGCCCTGGGACATCCATTCTGGGCTTTCTTT. It specifies CASSQALGHPFWAFF.

Concerning this clonotype: One end of the junction varies from germline; a read error may be responsible. This rearrangement joins TRBV30 to TRBJ2-7, with D perhaps TRBD2 (6 bases). CDR3 size: 12 residues. Germline lookup yields CDR1 GTSNPN and CDR2 SVGIG (reference sequence). CDR3: CAGRTPSYEQYF. In nucleotides, the CDR3 is TGTGCCGGGAGGACTCCCTCCTACGAGCAGTACTTC.

The V gene is TRBV29-1, the J gene TRBJ1-1, with 11 bases aligning to TRBD1. This CDR3 has 14 amino acids. Germline CDR1 reads SQVTM; CDR2 reads ANQGSEA. The V gene end was trimmed by 4 bases and the J gene end by 5 bases; junction bases not matched to a gene: 6. The CDR3 DNA reads TGCAGCGTTGCCGGACAGGGGGCGAGGACTGAAGCTTTCTTT. As protein: CSVAGQGARTEAFF. Full variable domain (missing parts from reference TRBV29-1 and TRBJ1-1): SAVISQKPSRDICQRGTSLTIQCQVDSQVTMMFWYRQQPGQSLTLIATANQGSEATYESGFVIDKFPISRPNLTFSTLTVSNMSPEDSSIYLCSVAGQGARTEAFFGQGTRLTVV.

This clonotype was counted many times. CDR3 sequence: CASSLLAVEQYF. For the CDR3, the DNA is TGTGCCAGCAGTTTGTTAGCGGTCGAGCAGTACTTC. This chain connects TRBV12-3 or TRBV12-4 to TRBJ2-7; TRBD2 is a possible D gene (6 bases). V dropped 3 bases and J dropped 6 bases, with 9 bases sitting between them. The CDR3 runs 12 residues.

There are a few counts of this clonotype. The genes are TRBV19 and TRBJ2-1; D is unclear. V was shortened by 3 bases and J by 0 bases, with 9 bases between the two germline ends. From germline, CDR1 is LNHDA and CDR2 SQIVND (reference sequence). This CDR3 comprises 15 residues. The CDR3 nucleotides are TGTGCCAGTAGTATGATGGGTGGCTCCTACAATGAGCAGTTCTTC. Encoded protein: CASSMMGGSYNEQFF.